This passage covers 3 T cell receptor beta chains from one sample sequenced in a study of OX40 agonist ivuxolimab in advanced cancers. Only in-frame clones appear in the TCRdb table, and some are missing; sequencing was by immunoSEQ multiplex PCR. The data contain tens of thousands of clones, about 91% of them singletons. The sample in question was CD4+ or CD8+ T cells sorted from blood, obtained in a trial of the OX40 agonist ivuxolimab. The source of these receptors is an adult with an advanced solid tumor such as melanoma, head and neck, liver or kidney cancer.

This clone showed up just once. The genes are TRBV2 and TRBJ2-7; TRBD1 agrees at 7 bases. The trim removed 6 bases at V and 3 bases at J, leaving 11 bases unmatched. CDR1 and CDR2 (germline): SNHLY, FYNNEI. The CDR3 length is 15 residues. DNA of the CDR3: TGTGCCAGCAGCGTGACAGGGTTTTCTCACTACGAGCAGTACTTC. Its translation: CASSVTGFSHYEQYF. Looking up the rest from reference TRBV2 and TRBJ2-7 gives the full variable domain: EPEVTQTPSHQVTQMGQEVILRCVPISNHLYFYWYRQILGQKVEFLVSFYNNEISEKSEIFDDQFSVERPDGSNFTLKIRSTKLEDSAMYFCASSVTGFSHYEQYFGPGTRLTVT.

The chain employs TRBV27 and TRBJ1-2, with 7 bases lining up with TRBD1. CDR3 length: 13 residues. Losses at the gene ends were 7 bases for V and 5 bases for J; bases not matched to a gene: 7. Germline V CDR1 and CDR2: MNHEY, SMNVEV (reference sequence). CDR3 coding DNA: TGTGCCAGCACTACAGGGGCTGGGTATGGCTACACCTTC. It encodes CASTTGAGYGYTF.

CDR3 DNA: TGTGCGCTGGGGGAAACATTGAACTATGGCTACACCTTC. Protein product: CALGETLNYGYTF. This chain uses TRBV12-5 with TRBJ1-2, with D tentatively TRBD1 (5 bases). This CDR3 comprises 13 residues. Germline CDR1 LGHNT, CDR2 FRNRAP.